The TCR beta chain under discussion was sequenced for a study of early T cells in non-severe SARS-CoV-2 infection (dated by TCRdb to the early 2020s). Concerning the study at large: TCR sequencing used bulk RNA from unsorted whole blood, so alpha and beta chains could not be paired.

Paper-wide results and their limitations: Matching against VDJdb was skewed toward anti-spike CD8 responses, likely underestimated virus-specific expansions, and missed private and CD4 specificities.

This was a case-control study nested in a cohort of healthcare workers in London, UK, who had nasopharyngeal swab PCR tests and blood samples taken every week. Between 23 and 31 March 2020, the week of the UK lockdown, healthcare workers were enrolled and then followed up weekly for as long as 16 weeks. The sample holds many counts of this clonotype. Its antigen is currently not known. The sample holds no much larger clone one base away, and base qualities are not on file. The library was produced with 5' RACE. Sequencing instrument: NextSeq 500. The TCR library protocol attached unique molecular identifiers to individual cDNA molecules to correct for sequencing error and PCR bias. Both TCR alpha and beta chains were sequenced, and tight co-correlation was observed between alpha and beta sequence abundances in each sample. The published analysis was carried out like this. Decombinator V4 was used to perform V gene, J gene and CDR3 annotation of TCR sequences. Expanded TCRs were defined as changing significantly between any two time points under a Poisson model with p below 0.0001. TCR abundances were normalised to the total number of TCRs sequenced in each sample and reported as counts per million. TRAV1-2 paired with TRAJ12, TRAJ20 or TRAJ33 defined MAIT TCRs, while TRAV10 paired with TRAJ18 defined iNKT TCRs. VDJdb, accessed on 1 November 2021, was searched for TCRs annotated for CMV, EBV and SARS-CoV-2, and TCRs annotated for more than one antigen were excluded. TCRdb reprocessed the public reads (quality trimming at Q25 with fastp, clone calling with MiXCR) and kept in-frame beta chains. Rows matching on CDR3 protein sequence are summarized as one entry with the most common DNA and genes. TCRdb, not the authors, supplied the V and J calls. The sample data list tens of thousands of distinct CDR3 sequences, and over 4% of these were observed just once. 4.9% of the sample comes from the top ten.

V and J lose 6 bases and 5 bases, and a span of 17 bases separates them. Including cysteine and phenylalanine, the CDR3 has 15 amino acids. The entry retains the CDR3 DNA only, 45 bases that are in frame from base 1. CDR1 and CDR2, per the germline V gene, are SQVTM and ANQGSEA. The receptor was derived from an adult who was a healthcare worker with PCR-confirmed SARS-CoV-2 infection or an uninfected control (not recorded which). The sequencing input was whole blood. The V and J segments used are TRBV29-1 and TRBJ1-6; the D region possibly corresponds to TRBD1 (5 bases align). The CDR3 has the sequence CSVPRALNHNSPLHF. The DNA sequence is given as TGCAGCGTACCCAGGGCCCTCAATCATAATTCACCCCTCCACTTT.